A single sample is the source of the 5 T cell receptor beta chains below, sequenced in a study of cytomegalovirus exposure and HLA in healthy donors. The PCR made use of 60 Vbeta and 13 Jbeta primers. Clones were read by immunoSEQ multiplex PCR, and TCRdb kept only the in-frame ones, dropping some. The table has approximately 88,000 clones, approximately 80% seen once. Sequencing input: PBMCs. The receptors here all came from a man aged 30 to 45 in good health and CMV-seropositive.

The rearrangement joins TRBV7-9 to TRBJ2-5; 11 nucleotides match TRBD2. CDR3 length: 16 residues. Trimming at V came to 4 bases and at J to 3 bases, leaving 7 bases not matched to a gene. Looked up from germline, CDR1 is SEHNR and CDR2 is FQNEAQ (reference sequence). CDR3: CASSSVAGGPEETQYF. CDR3 bases: TGTGCCAGCAGCTCCGTAGCGGGAGGGCCCGAAGAGACCCAGTACTTC.

The V and J genes are TRBV23-1 and TRBJ2-7; 7 bases match TRBD1. TRBV23-1 counts as an open reading frame of uncertain function. The CDR3 has 14 residues. V was clipped by 8 bases and J by 2 bases; unmatched bases: 9. CDR3 DNA sequence: TGCGCCAGCGGCCTGAACAGGGGAACCTACGAGCAGTACGTC. This sequence encodes CASGLNRGTYEQYV.

This clone appeared a few times. This chain joins TRBV9 and TRBJ1-3; 9 bases are shared with TRBD1. There are 17 residues in the CDR3. Germline CDR1 reads SGDLS; CDR2 reads YYNGEE. V dropped 1 base and J dropped 2; count of bases not matched to a gene: 7. The CDR3 DNA sequence: TGTGCCAGCAGCGTATTCTCGGGACAGGGACCTGGAAACACCATATATTTT. Translated, it gives CASSVFSGQGPGNTIYF.

The V call is TRBV29-1, the J call TRBJ1-1; D is ambiguous. Trimming took 7 bases from V and 5 from J, leaving 26 bases between them. Germline V gene sequence: CDR1 SQVTM, CDR2 ANQGSEA. The CDR3 totals 16 residues. The CDR3 DNA reads as TGCAGCGCCGCGTCCGTGGCTTTCGTGGGAGGGACTGAAGCTTTCTTT. This encodes CSAASVAFVGGTEAFF. Using reference TRBV29-1 and TRBJ1-1 for the parts outside the CDR3, the full variable domain is SAVISQKPSRDICQRGTSLTIQCQVDSQVTMMFWYRQQPGQSLTLIATANQGSEATYESGFVIDKFPISRPNLTFSTLTVSNMSPEDSSIYLCSAASVAFVGGTEAFFGQGTRLTVV.

The chain combines TRBV5-1 with TRBJ1-4; D is unclear. Germline V gene lookup returns CDR1 SGHRS and CDR2 YFSETQ. The CDR3 totals 14 residues. V lost 4 bases to trimming and J lost 11 bases, with 18 bases between them. This CDR3 is CASSPEGGRPKLFF. CDR3 sequence (DNA): TGCGCCAGCAGCCCTGAGGGAGGGAGGCCTAAACTGTTTTTT.